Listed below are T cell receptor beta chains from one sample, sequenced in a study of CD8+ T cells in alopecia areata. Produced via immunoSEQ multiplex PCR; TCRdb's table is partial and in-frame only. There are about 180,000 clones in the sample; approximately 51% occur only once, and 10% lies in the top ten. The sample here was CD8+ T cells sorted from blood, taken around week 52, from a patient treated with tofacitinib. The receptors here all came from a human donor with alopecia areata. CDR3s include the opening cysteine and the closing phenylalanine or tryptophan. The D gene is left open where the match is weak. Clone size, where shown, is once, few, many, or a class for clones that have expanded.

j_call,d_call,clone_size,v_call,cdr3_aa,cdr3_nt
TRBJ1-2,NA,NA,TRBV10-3,CAISEKTGRQRGYTF,TGTGCCATCAGCGAAAAGACAGGCAGGCAGCGTGGCTACACCTTC
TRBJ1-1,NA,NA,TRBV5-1,CASSSHEADEAFF,TGCGCCAGCAGCTCTCACGAGGCCGACGAAGCTTTCTTT
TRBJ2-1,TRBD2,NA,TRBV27,CASSPGAGGYNEQFF,TGTGCCAGCAGCCCTGGGGCGGGGGGGTACAATGAGCAGTTCTTC
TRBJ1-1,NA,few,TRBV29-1,CSVDHPAAFF,TGCAGCGTTGATCATCCAGCAGCTTTCTTT
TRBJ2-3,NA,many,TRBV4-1,CASSQFTLTTTDTQYF,TGCGCCAGCAGCCAATTTACCCTAACAACCACAGATACGCAGTATTTT
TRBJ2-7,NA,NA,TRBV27,CASSLIPEQYF,TGTGCCAGCAGTTTAATCCCCGAGCAGTACTTC
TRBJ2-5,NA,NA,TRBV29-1,CSVEDLGAQETQYF,TGCAGCGTTGAAGACCTCGGGGCCCAAGAGACCCAGTACTTC
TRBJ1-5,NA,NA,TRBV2,CASTRAGRGQPQHF,TGTGCCAGCACCCGGGCCGGGCGCGGACAGCCCCAGCATTTT
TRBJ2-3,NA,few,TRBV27,CASRDEPDTQYF,TGTGCCAGCAGGGACGAGCCAGATACGCAGTATTTT
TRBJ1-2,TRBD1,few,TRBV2,CASSEGQGDGYTF,TGTGCCAGCAGTGAGGGTCAGGGGGACGGCTACACCTTC
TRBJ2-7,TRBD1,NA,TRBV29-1,CSAHRPTGGEQYF,TGCAGCGCCCACCGGCCTACAGGGGGCGAGCAGTACTTC
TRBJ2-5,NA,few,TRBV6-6,CASSWPRGETQYF,TGTGCCAGCAGTTGGCCTCGGGGAGAGACCCAGTACTTC
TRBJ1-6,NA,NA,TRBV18,CASSPTASNSPLHF,TGTGCCAGCTCACCTACTGCTTCTAATTCACCCCTCCACTTT
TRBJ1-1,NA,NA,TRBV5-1,CASSPTNLVTEAFF,TGCGCCAGCAGCCCGACAAACCTTGTCACTGAAGCTTTCTTT
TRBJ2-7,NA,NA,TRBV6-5,CASSYSTVSYEQYF,TGTGCCAGCAGTTACTCTACAGTCTCCTACGAGCAGTACTTC
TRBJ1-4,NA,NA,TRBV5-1,CASSSGRGSEKLFF,TGCGCCAGCAGCTCGGGACGGGGGAGCGAAAAACTGTTTTTT
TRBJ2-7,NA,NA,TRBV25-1,CASSRDPGREQYF,TGTGCCAGCTCCCGGGACCCGGGGAGGGAGCAGTACTTC
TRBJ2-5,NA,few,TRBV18,CASSPPPGASQETQYF,TGTGCCAGCTCACCACCCCCAGGGGCTTCCCAAGAGACCCAGTACTTC
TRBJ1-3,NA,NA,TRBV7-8,CASSHQDRRRNTIYF,TGTGCCAGCAGCCACCAAGACAGGCGCCGAAACACCATATATTTT
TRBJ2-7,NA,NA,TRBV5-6,CASSFGQGTYEQYF,TGTGCCAGCAGCTTCGGACAAGGTACCTACGAGCAGTACTTC
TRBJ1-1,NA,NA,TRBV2,CASSLQGSGTEAFF,TGTGCCAGCAGTTTACAGGGTTCTGGCACTGAAGCTTTCTTT
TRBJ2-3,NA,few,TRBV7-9,CASSFDLGNTDTQYF,TGTGCCAGCAGCTTCGATCTCGGGAACACAGATACGCAGTATTTT
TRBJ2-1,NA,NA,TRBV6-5,CASSWTPGLPYNEQFF,TGTGCCAGCAGTTGGACTCCGGGACTCCCCTACAATGAGCAGTTCTTC
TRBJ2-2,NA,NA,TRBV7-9,CASKPNTGELFF,TGTGCCAGCAAGCCGAACACCGGGGAGCTGTTTTTT
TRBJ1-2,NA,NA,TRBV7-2,CATDAAREGGWSGYTF,TGTGCCACCGATGCCGCAAGAGAGGGGGGTTGGAGTGGCTACACCTTC
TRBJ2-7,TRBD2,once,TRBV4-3,CASSPYGAGVYEQYF,TGCGCCAGCAGCCCCTATGGAGCGGGGGTCTACGAGCAGTACTTC
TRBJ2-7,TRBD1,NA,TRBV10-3,CAARTGASYEQYF,TGTGCCGCCAGGACAGGGGCCTCCTACGAGCAGTACTTC
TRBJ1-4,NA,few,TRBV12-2,CASRFPATNEKLFF,TGTGCAAGTCGCTTTCCTGCAACTAATGAAAAACTGTTTTTT
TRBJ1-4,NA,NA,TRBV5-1,CASSPTWQGTNEKLFF,TGCGCCAGCAGCCCCACATGGCAGGGGACTAATGAAAAACTGTTTTTT
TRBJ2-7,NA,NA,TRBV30,CAWSVRGLAYEQYF,TGTGCCTGGAGTGTACGGGGCCTGGCTTACGAGCAGTACTTC
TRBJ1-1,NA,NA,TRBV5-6,CASSYHNRDTPAFF,TGTGCCAGCAGCTATCATAACCGGGACACCCCGGCTTTCTTT
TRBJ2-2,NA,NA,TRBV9,CASSGDAGELFF,TGTGCCAGCAGCGGGGATGCCGGGGAGCTGTTTTTT
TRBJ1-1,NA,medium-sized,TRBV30,CAWSADIDTEAFF,TGTGCCTGGAGTGCGGACATAGACACTGAAGCTTTCTTT
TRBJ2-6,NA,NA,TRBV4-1,CASSQEQGSGANVLTF,TGCGCCAGCAGCCAAGAACAGGGCTCTGGGGCCAACGTCCTGACTTTC
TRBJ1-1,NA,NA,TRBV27,CASRTGFNTEAFF,TGTGCCAGCCGCACAGGGTTTAACACTGAAGCTTTCTTT
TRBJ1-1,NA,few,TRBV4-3,CASSQEILTEAFF,TGCGCCAGCAGCCAAGAAATCCTAACTGAAGCTTTCTTT
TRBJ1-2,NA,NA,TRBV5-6,CASSPGHSNYGYTF,TGTGCCAGCAGCCCGGGACACTCGAACTATGGCTACACCTTC
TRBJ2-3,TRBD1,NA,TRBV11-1,CASSFLGQGVADTQYF,TGTGCCAGCAGCTTCTTGGGACAGGGAGTAGCAGATACGCAGTATTTT
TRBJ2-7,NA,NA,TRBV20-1,CSARGRDEQYF,TGCAGTGCTAGAGGCAGGGACGAGCAGTACTTC
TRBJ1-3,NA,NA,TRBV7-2,CASSLIQDGNTIYF,TGTGCCAGCAGCTTAATACAGGATGGAAACACCATATATTTT
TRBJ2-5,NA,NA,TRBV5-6,CASSLVVAPSETQYF,TGTGCCAGCAGCTTGGTCGTCGCCCCGTCGGAGACCCAGTACTTC
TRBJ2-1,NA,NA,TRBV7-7,CASSNPRLGDEQFF,TGTGCTAGCAGCAACCCCCGACTAGGGGATGAGCAGTTCTTC
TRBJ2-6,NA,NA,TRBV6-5,CASTPSGANVLTF,TGTGCCAGCACCCCCTCTGGGGCCAACGTCCTGACTTTC
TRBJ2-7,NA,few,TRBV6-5,CASTLEHEQYF,TGTGCCAGCACCCTAGAGCACGAGCAGTACTTC
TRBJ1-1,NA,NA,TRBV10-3,CAISESRVRGSEAFF,TGTGCCATCAGTGAGTCTAGAGTCAGAGGATCCGAAGCTTTCTTT
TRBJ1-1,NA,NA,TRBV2,CASEARDTATEAFF,TGTGCCAGCGAGGCCCGGGACACGGCCACTGAAGCTTTCTTT
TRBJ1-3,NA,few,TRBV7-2,CASSLGSSISGNTIYF,TGTGCCAGCAGCTTAGGGTCTAGCATCTCTGGAAACACCATATATTTT
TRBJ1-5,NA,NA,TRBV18,CASSQESSNQPQHF,TGTGCCAGCTCACAGGAATCGAGCAATCAGCCCCAGCATTTT
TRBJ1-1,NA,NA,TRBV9,CASSAGATPEAFF,TGTGCCAGCAGCGCAGGAGCGACACCTGAAGCTTTCTTT
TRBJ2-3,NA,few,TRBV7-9,CASSLDVVTDTQYF,TGTGCCAGCAGCTTAGACGTGGTCACAGATACGCAGTATTTT
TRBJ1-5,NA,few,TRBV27,CASSFSGFGNQPQHF,TGTGCCAGCAGTTTTTCAGGGTTTGGCAATCAGCCCCAGCATTTT
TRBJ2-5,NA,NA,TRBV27,CASSFRGTQETQYF,TGTGCCAGCAGTTTCCGGGGGACTCAAGAGACCCAGTACTTC
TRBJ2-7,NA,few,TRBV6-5,CASRRDLNYEQYF,TGTGCCAGCCGGCGGGACCTTAACTACGAGCAGTACTTC
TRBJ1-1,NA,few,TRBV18,CASSPDLVRGMNTEAFF,TGTGCCAGCTCACCGGATTTAGTGCGGGGCATGAACACTGAAGCTTTCTTT
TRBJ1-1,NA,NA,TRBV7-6,CASSVFTGTAEAFF,TGTGCCAGCAGCGTCTTTACAGGGACCGCTGAAGCTTTCTTT
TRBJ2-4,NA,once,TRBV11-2,CASSLRLVLAKNIQYF,TGTGCCAGCAGCCTAAGACTAGTTCTAGCCAAAAACATTCAGTACTTC
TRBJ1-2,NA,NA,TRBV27,CASSFSGEVVYSGYTF,TGTGCCAGCAGTTTCTCAGGGGAGGTCGTATATAGTGGCTACACCTTC
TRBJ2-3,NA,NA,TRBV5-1,CASSLVPSDTQYF,TGCGCCAGCAGCTTGGTCCCGTCAGATACGCAGTATTTT